This T cell receptor (beta chain) was found in a study of T cell changes during pregnancy in multiple sclerosis. Produced via immunoSEQ multiplex PCR; TCRdb's table is partial and in-frame only. The repertoire holds around 49,000 clones, with around 90% as singletons. Sequencing used peripheral blood, obtained after pregnancy. The origin of this receptor is a female donor in good health, enrolled as a control in a pregnancy study.

The CDR3 reads CASRRETSSTDTQYF. The CDR3 DNA reads TGTGCCAGCAGAAGAGAGACATCTAGCACAGATACGCAGTATTTT. The V gene is TRBV5-4, the J gene TRBJ2-3; the D is unclear. The V and J ends lost 5 bases and 0 bases respectively, with 13 bases between them. Per germline, CDR1 SGHNT and CDR2 YYREEE (reference sequence). CDR3 length equals 15 residues.